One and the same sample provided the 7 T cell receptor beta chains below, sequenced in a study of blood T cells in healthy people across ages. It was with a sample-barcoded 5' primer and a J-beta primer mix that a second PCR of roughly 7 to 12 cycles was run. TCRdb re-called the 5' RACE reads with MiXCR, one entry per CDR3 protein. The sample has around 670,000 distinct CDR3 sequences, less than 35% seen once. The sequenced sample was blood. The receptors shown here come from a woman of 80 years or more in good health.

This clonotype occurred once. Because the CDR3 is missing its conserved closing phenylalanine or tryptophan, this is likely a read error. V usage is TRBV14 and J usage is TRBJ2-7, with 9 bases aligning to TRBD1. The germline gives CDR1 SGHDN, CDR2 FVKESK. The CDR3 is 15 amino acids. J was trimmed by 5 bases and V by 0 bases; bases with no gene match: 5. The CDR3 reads CASSQETGGSDEQYC. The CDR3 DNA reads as TGTGCCAGCAGCCAAGAGACAGGGGGGAGCGACGAGCAGTACTGC.

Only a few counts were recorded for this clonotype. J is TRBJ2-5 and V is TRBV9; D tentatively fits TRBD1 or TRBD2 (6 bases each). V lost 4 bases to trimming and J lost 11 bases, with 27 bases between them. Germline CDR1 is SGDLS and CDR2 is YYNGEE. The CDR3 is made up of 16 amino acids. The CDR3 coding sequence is TGTGCCAGCAGCCCTCAATCGGGGGCGAATACCTACGGGCAGTACTTC. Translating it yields CASSPQSGANTYGQYF.

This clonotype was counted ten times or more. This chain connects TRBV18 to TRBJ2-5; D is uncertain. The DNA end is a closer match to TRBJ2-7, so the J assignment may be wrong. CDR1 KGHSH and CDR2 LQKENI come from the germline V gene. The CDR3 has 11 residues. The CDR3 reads CASSPKHEQYF. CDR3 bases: TGTGCCAGCTCACCGAAGCACGAGCAGTACTTC.

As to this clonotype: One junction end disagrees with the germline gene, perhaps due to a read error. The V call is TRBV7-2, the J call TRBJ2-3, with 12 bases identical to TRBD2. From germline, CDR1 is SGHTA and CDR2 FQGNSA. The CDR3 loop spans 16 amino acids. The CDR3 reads CASILGLAGGADTQYF. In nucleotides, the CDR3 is TGTGCCAGCATCTTAGGGCTAGCGGGGGGGGCGGATACGCAGTATTTT.

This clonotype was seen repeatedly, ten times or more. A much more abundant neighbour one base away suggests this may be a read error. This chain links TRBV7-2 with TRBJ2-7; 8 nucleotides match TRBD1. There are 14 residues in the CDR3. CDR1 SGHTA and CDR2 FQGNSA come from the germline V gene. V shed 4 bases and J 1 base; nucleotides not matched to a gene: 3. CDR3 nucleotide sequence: TGTGCCAGCAGCTGGCAGGGGGCTTCCTACGAGCAGTACTTC. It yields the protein CASSWQGASYEQYF.

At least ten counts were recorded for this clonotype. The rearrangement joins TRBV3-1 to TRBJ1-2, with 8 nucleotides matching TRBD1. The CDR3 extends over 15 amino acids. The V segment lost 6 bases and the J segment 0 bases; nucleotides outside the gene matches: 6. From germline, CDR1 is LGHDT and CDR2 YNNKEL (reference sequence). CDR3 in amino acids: CASSQMDRANYGYTF. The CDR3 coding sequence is TGTGCCAGCAGTCAAATGGACAGGGCTAACTATGGCTACACCTTC.

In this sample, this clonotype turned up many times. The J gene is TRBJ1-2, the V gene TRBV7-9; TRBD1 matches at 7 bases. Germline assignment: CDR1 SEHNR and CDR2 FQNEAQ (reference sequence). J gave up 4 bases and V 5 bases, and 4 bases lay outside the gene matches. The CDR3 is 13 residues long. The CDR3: CASSAGGGYGYTF. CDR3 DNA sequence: TGTGCCAGCAGCGCAGGGGGTGGCTATGGCTACACCTTC.